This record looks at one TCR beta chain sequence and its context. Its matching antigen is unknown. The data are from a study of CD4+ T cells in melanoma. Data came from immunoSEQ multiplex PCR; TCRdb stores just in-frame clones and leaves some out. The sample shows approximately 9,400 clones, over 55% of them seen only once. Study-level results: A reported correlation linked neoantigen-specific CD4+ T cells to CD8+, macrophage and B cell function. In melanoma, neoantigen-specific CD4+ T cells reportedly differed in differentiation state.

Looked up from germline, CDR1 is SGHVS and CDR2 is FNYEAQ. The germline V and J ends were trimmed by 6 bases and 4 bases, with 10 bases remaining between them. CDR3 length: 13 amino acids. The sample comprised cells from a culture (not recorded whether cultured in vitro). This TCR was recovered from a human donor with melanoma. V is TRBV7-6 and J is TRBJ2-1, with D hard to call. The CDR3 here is CASSLEPYNEQFF. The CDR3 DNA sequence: TGTGCCAGCAGTCTCGAACCGTACAATGAGCAGTTCTTC.